The 13 T cell receptor beta chains reported below all come from one sample, sequenced in a study of regulatory T cells in long-lasting Graves disease. According to the study, TCR beta libraries were built with iRepertoire HTBI primers and CDR3-region Arm-PCR. TCRdb ran MiXCR on the multiplex PCR reads and lists one entry per CDR3 protein. The data show 400,000 to 500,000 distinct CDR3 sequences, about a fifth seen once. Regarding time point: persistent/refractory GD, antithyroid drugs over 5 years with positive TRAb. The TCR library was prepared using RNA isolated from PBMCs. The sequencing used peripheral blood mononuclear cells (PBMCs), collected when the disease was refractory, from a patient treated with antithyroid drugs. The receptors were sampled from a female donor with Graves disease.

This clonotype was detected only a few times. The chain recombines TRBV25-1 with TRBJ2-1, with 8 positions matching TRBD1. The length of the CDR3 is 16 residues. V was clipped by 4 bases and J by 0 bases; unmatched bases: 5. The germline V gene encodes CDR1 MGHDK and CDR2 SYGVNS. CDR3: CASSGRGLSSYNEQFF. The CDR3 DNA reads TGTGCCAGCAGTGGCAGGGGGCTAAGCTCCTACAATGAGCAGTTCTTC.

The rearrangement joins TRBV7-2 to TRBJ1-5; unclear D gene. V lost 5 bases and J lost 8, with 10 bases in between. The CDR3 spans 12 residues. Germline CDR1 is SGHTA and CDR2 is FQGNSA. The CDR3 region is CASSPFGKPQHF. The DNA for the CDR3 is TGTGCCAGCAGCCCCTTCGGGAAGCCCCAGCATTTT.

This clonotype appeared a few times. The chain employs TRBV19 and TRBJ1-2; 11 bases map to TRBD1. The CDR3 has 16 amino acids. Unmatched junction bases numbered 9, after V lost 5 bases and J lost 4 bases. Germline values: CDR1 LNHDA, CDR2 SQIVND (reference sequence). The CDR3 sequence is CASSPSGTGGLYGYTF. The CDR3 nucleotides read TGTGCCAGTAGTCCCTCCGGGACAGGGGGTCTCTATGGCTACACCTTC.

The rearrangement links TRBV18 to TRBJ1-1, with a tentative D call TRBD1 (5 bases). The germline V gene encodes CDR1 KGHSH and CDR2 LQKENI. Trimming took 7 bases from V and 8 from J, leaving 14 bases between them. The CDR3 totals 12 residues. The CDR3 sequence is CASFGVRGEAFF. The CDR3 DNA sequence: TGTGCCAGCTTTGGGGTTAGGGGCGAAGCTTTCTTT. The complete variable domain, with remaining parts taken from reference TRBV18 and TRBJ1-1, reads NAGVMQNPRHLVRRRGQEARLRCSPMKGHSHVYWYRQLPEEGLKFMVYLQKENIIDESGMPKERFSAEFPKEGPSILRIQQVVRGDSAAYFCASFGVRGEAFFGQGTRLTVV.

This clonotype was found a few times. At one end, the junction sequence differs from germline, possibly due to a read error. The V call is TRBV28, the J call TRBJ2-2, with a possible D match to TRBD2 (6 bases). The CDR3 contains 12 residues. Per the germline V gene, CDR1 is MDHEN and CDR2 is SYDVKM. The CDR3 reads CAVVSHTGGLFF. The CDR3 DNA sequence: TGTGCAGTGGTTTCACACACCGGGGGGCTGTTTTTT.

In this sample, this clonotype turned up many times. This sequence joins TRBV28 and TRBJ2-5; 8 positions agree with TRBD2. The CDR3 sequence is 16 residues long. The ends lost 6 bases at V and 5 bases at J; junction bases unmatched: 14. Germline V gene data show CDR1 as MDHEN and CDR2 as SYDVKM. The CDR3, as DNA: TGTGCCAGCAGAACCACCCCCGGGGGGGCCCGGGAGACCCAGTACTTC. Translated: CASRTTPGGARETQYF.

This clonotype was seen repeatedly, ten times or more. This chain joins TRBV10-3 and TRBJ1-1; D remains ambiguous. V lost 0 bases and J lost 3, with 8 bases in between. The CDR3 has 14 residues. Per germline, CDR1 ENHRY and CDR2 SYGVKD. CDR3 bases: TGTGCCATCAGTGAGTCGGCAGGAGACACTGAAGCTTTCTTT. This translates into CAISESAGDTEAFF.

This clonotype was picked up a small number of times. This chain connects TRBV28 to TRBJ1-1; a weak D match, TRBD1 (5 bases). The germline V gene encodes CDR1 MDHEN and CDR2 SYDVKM. The CDR3 is 17 amino acids. The ends were cut back, 1 base at V and 11 bases at J, with 26 bases in the middle. The CDR3 bases are TGTGCCAGCAGTTTATCGGCCGGGGTGGGGGGACTCGGGCTTGCTTTCTTT. It specifies CASSLSAGVGGLGLAFF.

V is TRBV12-3 or TRBV12-4 and J is TRBJ2-7, with D maybe TRBD1 (5 bases). With 2 bases removed from V and 3 bases from J, the gap between germline ends came to 11 bases. This CDR3 contains 14 residues. DNA for the CDR3: TGTGCCAGCAGTTTACCCCCAGGGAACTACGAGCAGTACTTC. Encoded protein: CASSLPPGNYEQYF.

This clonotype was observed many times. The V gene is TRBV7-2, the J gene TRBJ2-5; tentative D call: TRBD1 (6 bases). Germline V CDR1 and CDR2: SGHTA, FQGNSA. V shed 5 bases and J shed 5 bases, with 15 bases lying between them. The CDR3 totals 14 residues. CDR3 amino acids: CASSPRTERETQYF. The CDR3 region has the DNA TGTGCCAGCAGCCCAAGGACAGAGAGGGAGACCCAGTACTTC.

Notes on this clonotype: A much larger clonotype is one base distant, so this may be a read error. The chain uses TRBV5-5 and TRBJ1-4; D remains unclear. This CDR3 has 14 amino acids. Germline assignment: CDR1 SGHKS and CDR2 YYEKEE (reference sequence). CDR3 loop: CASSLSRSNEELFF. CDR3 sequence (DNA): TGTGCCAGCAGCTTGAGCCGGTCGAATGAAGAACTGTTTTTT.

This clonotype has ten or more counts. V is TRBV12-3 or TRBV12-4 and J is TRBJ1-5; D uncertain. CDR3 size: 15 residues. The germline V and J ends were trimmed by 6 bases and 2 bases, with 14 bases remaining between them. The CDR3 is CASSPRALGNQPQHF. The CDR3 DNA sequence: TGTGCCAGCAGCCCTCGGGCCTTAGGCAATCAGCCCCAGCATTTT.

This clonotype was observed many times. The chain links TRBV7-9 to TRBJ1-4; D possibly corresponds to TRBD1 (6 bases). The CDR3 is 15 amino acids. CDR1 is SEHNR and CDR2 is FQNEAQ in the germline V gene (reference sequence). V was shortened by 2 bases and J by 5 bases, with 12 bases between the two germline ends. CDR3 amino acids: CASSLKGQENEKLFF. CDR3 DNA: TGTGCCAGCAGCTTAAAGGGACAAGAGAATGAAAAACTGTTTTTT. Together with reference TRBV7-9 and TRBJ1-4, the CDR3 gives the full variable domain: DTGVSQNPRHKITKRGQNVTFRCDPISEHNRLYWYRQTLGQGPEFLTYFQNEAQLEKSRLLSDRFSAERPKGSFSTLEIQRTEQGDSAMYLCASSLKGQENEKLFFGSGTQLSVL.